Reported below is one T cell receptor (beta chain). What antigen it recognizes has not been identified. Base qualities are not provided; no much larger clone lies one nucleotide away. The data are from a study of blood T cell repertoires in COVID-19 (TCRdb year 2020). Looking at the study overall: Collaborator samples came from the United States, Italy and Spain and covered acute and convalescent phases of COVID-19. The repertoires were released in a freely available public database meant as a resource for research on the immune response to SARS-CoV-2. The samples were drawn from two sources: the first 160 participants of the ongoing ImmuneRACE study, and fewer than 1,500 subjects contributed by 6 global collaborators. The material from the prospective study consisted of cDNA or gDNA derived from T cells, B-cell-depleted T cells, or PBMCs. Nearly every sample came with metadata listing a de-identified subject ID, COVID-19 status, age in years and sex. The dataset comprised deeply sampled blood TCRbeta repertoires from subjects exposed to, actively infected with, or recovered from COVID-19. Where available, HLA class I and class II types were taken from metadata supplied by the sample provider and were not determined by assay-based typing.

The CDR3 runs 13 residues from the cysteine to the phenylalanine. Left in the record is the CDR3 DNA by itself, 39 bases read in frame from the first base. Trimming removed 0 bases from V and 4 bases from J, leaving 7 bases between the germline ends. CDR1 is given as SGHRS and CDR2 as YFSETQ, both from the germline V gene. Each collaborating institution followed its own protocols to collect whole blood in K2EDTA tubes. For TCRbeta analysis, collaborators shipped samples in one of three forms: frozen whole blood, isolated PBMCs, or DNA extracted from either of those sample types. TCRbeta CDR3 regions were amplified from genomic DNA using the immunoSEQ Assay, a bias-controlled multiplex PCR. The study's processing was this. The number of nucleated cells in each sample was estimated by amplification of reference gene primers within the assay. To quantify the absolute abundance of each unique TCRbeta CDR3 rearrangement, sequence reads were collapsed and filtered. For each sample, productive Simpson clonality was calculated as the square root of Simpson's diversity index over productive rearrangements. TCRdb took over this immuneACCESS table, retaining in-frame rearrangements with V and J assigned. Such tables are incomplete; in checked studies, under half of the missing clones stem from an unresolved V gene, and the remainder is unexplained. V, J and clone size are taken as reported in that table, and D and trimming were inferred from the DNA itself. Recorded for this sample are 100,000 or so clones; 80% of them occurred a single time. Clones ranked in the top ten supply 19% of the sample.

General conclusions and limits of the study: Clinical and demographic metadata were provided uncurated, with the amount varying by source and participant.

The chain is made from TRBV5-1 and TRBJ1-1; tentative D gene TRBD1, with 6 bases matching. This clonotype originated in a human donor in a cohort sampled during active COVID-19. Sequencing used peripheral blood. The nucleotide sequence reads TGCGCCAGCAGCTTGGACAGGGCCACTGAAGCTTTCTTT. This encodes CASSLDRATEAFF.